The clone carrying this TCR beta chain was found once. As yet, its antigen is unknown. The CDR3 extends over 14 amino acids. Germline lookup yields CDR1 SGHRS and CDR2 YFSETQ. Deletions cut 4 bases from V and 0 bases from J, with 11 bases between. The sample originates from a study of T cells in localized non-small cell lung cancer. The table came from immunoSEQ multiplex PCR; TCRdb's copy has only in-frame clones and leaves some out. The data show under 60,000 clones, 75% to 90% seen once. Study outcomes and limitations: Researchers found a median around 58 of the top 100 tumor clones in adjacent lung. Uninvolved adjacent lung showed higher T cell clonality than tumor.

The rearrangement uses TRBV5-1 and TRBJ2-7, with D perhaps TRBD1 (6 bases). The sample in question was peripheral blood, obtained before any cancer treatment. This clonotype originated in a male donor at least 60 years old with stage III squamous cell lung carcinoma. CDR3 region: CASSLGDTSYEQYF. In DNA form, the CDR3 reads TGCGCCAGCAGCCTCGGGGACACCTCCTACGAGCAGTACTTC.